These T cell receptor beta chains were read from a single sample in a study of OX40 agonist ivuxolimab in advanced cancers. Produced via immunoSEQ multiplex PCR; TCRdb's table is partial and in-frame only. The sample has 13,000 to 15,000 clones; about 76% are singletons. The input for sequencing was CD4+ or CD8+ T cells sorted from blood, taken in a trial of the OX40 agonist ivuxolimab. The receptors come from an adult with an advanced solid tumor such as melanoma, head and neck, liver or kidney cancer. Each CDR3 is given with its conserved first and last residue. The order of the fields is CDR3 DNA, CDR3 protein, clone size, CDR3 length, J gene, V gene, D gene. D genes are given only for firm matches. Clone size is given for some rows only: seen once, a few or many times, or a class if the clone is expanded.

TGTGCCAGCAGCTTTTTGGGGGGATACTATGGCTACACCTTC	CASSFLGGYYGYTF	.	14	TRBJ1-2	TRBV7-2	.
TGTGCCAGCAGCCCGACTAGCCCAACAGAGACAGATACGCAGTATTTT	CASSPTSPTETDTQYF	.	16	TRBJ2-3	TRBV7-8	TRBD2
TGCGCCAGCAGCTTGGTTGGGACAGGGGACGAGCAGTACTTC	CASSLVGTGDEQYF	.	14	TRBJ2-7	TRBV5-1	TRBD1
TGCGCCAGCAGCCAAGATCGGCAGGGAATTTTATCCGGGGCCAACGTCCTGACTTTC	CASSQDRQGILSGANVLTF	.	19	TRBJ2-6	TRBV4-3	.
TGTGCCAGCAGTGAAGCTTTCTTT	CASSEAFF	.	8	TRBJ1-1	TRBV6-1	.
TGTGCCAGCAGCCACGGGACCCGCGACACTGAAGCTTTCTTT	CASSHGTRDTEAFF	.	14	TRBJ1-1	TRBV7-3	.
TGTGCCAGCAGCTTGGGTACAGCGTACAATGAGCAGTTCTTC	CASSLGTAYNEQFF	.	14	TRBJ2-1	TRBV5-6	.
TGCGCCAGCAGCTTCCCCGTGAGTCTGGACCACACTGAAGCTTTCTTT	CASSFPVSLDHTEAFF	.	16	TRBJ1-1	TRBV4-3	.
TGTGCCAGCAGCTTCTCCCAGCGGGGGGTAATATCCTACAATGAGCAGTTCTTC	CASSFSQRGVISYNEQFF	.	18	TRBJ2-1	TRBV7-6	TRBD2
TGTGCCAGCAGCGCGAACGGACAGGGTTACACCGGGGAGCTGTTTTTT	CASSANGQGYTGELFF	few	16	TRBJ2-2	TRBV9	TRBD1
TGTGCCAGCAGCTTAGCCCAATGGGGGGTGGATACGCAATATTTT	CASSLAQWGVDTQYF	.	15	TRBJ2-3	TRBV13	.
TGTGCCAGCAGCTCGAACTTACTTGGACAGGCGGGCTATGGCTACACCTTC	CASSSNLLGQAGYGYTF	.	17	TRBJ1-2	TRBV11-3	TRBD1
TGTGCCACCAGCAGAGATCGGTACAGGTACAATCAGCCCCAGCATTTT	CATSRDRYRYNQPQHF	.	16	TRBJ1-5	TRBV15	.
TGTGCCAGCCAATCTAGGGGGATGGGCAGGGGTACAGATACGCAGTATTTT	CASQSRGMGRGTDTQYF	.	17	TRBJ2-3	TRBV19	.
TGTGCCAGCAGTCTAGGACTAGAGAACATTCAGTACTTC	CASSLGLENIQYF	few	13	TRBJ2-4	TRBV27	TRBD2
TGCAGCGCTTCCGGGACGGCGGGGGACCTTAACTATGGCTACACCTTC	CSASGTAGDLNYGYTF	.	16	TRBJ1-2	TRBV29-1	.
TGCAGCGTTCAGCAGTCAGGGTTCAATCAGCCCCAGCATTTT	CSVQQSGFNQPQHF	.	14	TRBJ1-5	TRBV29-1	.
TGTGCCAGCAGCGCAAAATCTGTTTGGCGTCCTTTTGGCTTT	CASSAKSVWRPFGF	.	14	TRBJ1-1	TRBV5-6	.
TGTGCCAGCAGCCCACAGGGGGCCGGCACTGAAGCTTTCTTT	CASSPQGAGTEAFF	.	14	TRBJ1-1	TRBV7-6	TRBD1
TGTGCCAGCAGCCTTTTGCCGGGGGGCTACGAGCAGTACTTC	CASSLLPGGYEQYF	.	14	TRBJ2-7	TRBV11-2	TRBD2
TGCGCCAGCAGCCAAGATTGGGGGATTTACGAGCAGTACTTC	CASSQDWGIYEQYF	.	14	TRBJ2-7	TRBV4-3	.
TGTGCCAGCACCCCAACCGGGACAACCAACTACGAGCAGTACTTC	CASTPTGTTNYEQYF	medium-sized	15	TRBJ2-7	TRBV2	.
TGCGCCAGCAGCCAAGATACTAGCGAAGAGACCCAGTACTTC	CASSQDTSEETQYF	.	14	TRBJ2-5	TRBV4-3	TRBD2
TGTGCCAGCAGCCAAGATCGACAGGGGCGGACCTACGAGCAGTACTTC	CASSQDRQGRTYEQYF	.	16	TRBJ2-7	TRBV14	TRBD1
TGTGCCAGCAGTTACTCGGGGGGCTCCTACAATGAGCAGTTCTTC	CASSYSGGSYNEQFF	.	15	TRBJ2-1	TRBV6-5	.
TGTGCCAGCAGCGGCCATACCCCGGGACTAGCGGGGGACACAGATACGCAGTATTTT	CASSGHTPGLAGDTDTQYF	.	19	TRBJ2-3	TRBV5-4	TRBD2
TGTGCCAGCAGTTACGTAAAGGACCAGCCCCAGCATTTT	CASSYVKDQPQHF	.	13	TRBJ1-5	TRBV6-6	.
TGTGCCAGCAGCGACAGGGGGGCGAGTAATCAGCCCCAGCATTTT	CASSDRGASNQPQHF	.	15	TRBJ1-5	TRBV6-6	TRBD1
TGTGCCAGCAGCGTAGCTACAAGGGCCTATGGCTACACCTTC	CASSVATRAYGYTF	.	14	TRBJ1-2	TRBV9	.
TGTGCCAGCAGCATGGAGGGGTTTGGGCCCTACAATGAGCAGTTCTTC	CASSMEGFGPYNEQFF	.	16	TRBJ2-1	TRBV11-3	.